These 10 T cell receptor beta chains came from one sample sequenced in a study of human T cells and chemical hapten exposure. TCRdb re-analysed the RACE reads in MiXCR, keeping a single row per CDR3 protein. The table has around 100,000 distinct CDR3 sequences, about 11% seen once. Time point denoted: patch test 1, 2 weeks after DPC sensitization. Stated treatment: therapeutic diphenylcyclopropenone sensitization with weekly scalp DPC. The sample consisted of whole blood, taken in connection with sensitization to the hapten diphenylcyclopropenone (DPC). Receptors were obtained from a woman aged 40 to 50 with alopecia areata. Some clones in this sample may be carry-over from other donors' samples.

The sample holds many counts of this clonotype. The chain carries TRBV11-2 and TRBJ1-1, with D tentatively TRBD1 (6 bases). CDR3 length: 16 residues. Per the germline V gene, CDR1 is SGHAT and CDR2 is FQNNGV. Trimming pared 3 bases from V and 0 bases from J, leaving 14 bases between. The CDR3: CASSFLAGALNTEAFF. As DNA, the CDR3 is TGTGCCAGCAGCTTTCTTGCAGGGGCCCTGAACACTGAAGCTTTCTTT.

This clonotype was observed at least ten times. The CDR3 nucleotides are TGTGCCTGGAGTCCCCGAGCTAGAACGACCCCCTCCTACGAGCAGTACTTC. The encoded protein is CAWSPRARTTPSYEQYF. V usage is TRBV30 and J usage is TRBJ2-7; no reliable D call. Trimming stripped 2 bases from V and 0 bases from J, with 20 bases between. The germline V gene has CDR1 GTSNPN and CDR2 SVGIG (reference sequence). The CDR3 contains 17 residues.

This clonotype was detected many times. The V gene is TRBV20-1, the J gene TRBJ2-2; TRBD2 might be the D (6 bases). Germline CDR1 is DFQATT and CDR2 is SNEGSKA (reference sequence). V lost 3 bases and J lost 3, with 8 bases in between. The CDR3 contains 13 residues. CDR3 nucleotides: TGCAGTGCTAGCGGGGGTGACACCGGGGAGCTGTTTTTT. Protein sequence: CSASGGDTGELFF.

This clonotype was seen a few times. The chain combines TRBV19 with TRBJ2-1; D is uncertain. In germline, CDR1 is LNHDA, CDR2 SQIVND (reference sequence). V was clipped by 3 bases and J by 9 bases, with 15 bases between them. The CDR3 totals 14 residues. For the CDR3, the DNA is TGTGCCAGTAGTATGGAACTTCTCAGAGGTGAGCAGTTCTTC. This translates into CASSMELLRGEQFF.

This clonotype was observed at least ten times. The rearrangement links TRBV4-3 to TRBJ1-5, with D uncertain. Germline V lookup: CDR1 LGHNA, CDR2 YSLEER. The CDR3 sequence is 16 residues long. Trimming removed 0 bases from V and 0 bases from J, with 9 bases in between. This CDR3 reads CASSQDGGNSNQPQHF. CDR3 DNA: TGCGCCAGCAGCCAAGATGGAGGGAATAGCAATCAGCCCCAGCATTTT.

This clonotype came up many times. One end of the junction fails to match germline, which may point to a read error. V gene TRBV7-9 combines with J gene TRBJ2-7; D might be TRBD1 (6 bases). The CDR3 is made up of 12 amino acids. Germline-derived CDR1 and CDR2 are SEHNR and FQNEAQ (reference sequence). CDR3 DNA sequence: TGTGCCAGCAGCTTAGAGGTACAGGGTCTGCACTTC. Protein sequence: CASSLEVQGLHF. Full variable domain (missing parts from reference TRBV7-9 and TRBJ2-7): DTGVSQNPRHKITKRGQNVTFRCDPISEHNRLYWYRQTLGQGPEFLTYFQNEAQLEKSRLLSDRFSAERPKGSFSTLEIQRTEQGDSAMYLCASSLEVQGLHFGPGTRLTVT.

At least ten counts were recorded for this clonotype. The rearrangement links TRBV6-2 or TRBV6-3 to TRBJ2-1; 10 nucleotides agree with TRBD2. V shed 6 bases, J shed 8 bases, and the junction held 4 bases outside the gene matches. This CDR3 has 13 amino acids. Germline V CDR1 and CDR2: MNHEY, SVGEGT. CDR3 nucleotide sequence: TGTGCCAGCAGACGGACTAGCGGTTATGAGCAGTTCTTC. This gives the protein CASRRTSGYEQFF.

This clonotype occurred a few times. V gene TRBV6-5 combines with J gene TRBJ1-5; D remains ambiguous. The V and J ends lost 0 bases and 2 bases respectively, with 17 bases between them. The CDR3 is 18 residues long. Germline V gene sequence: CDR1 MNHEY, CDR2 SVGAGI. CDR3 nucleotides: TGTGCCAGCAGTTACTCACCCCCTGGGGTAATGGGCAATCAGCCCCAGCATTTT. Amino acid sequence: CASSYSPPGVMGNQPQHF.

In its sample, this clonotype was seen a few times. The V call is TRBV20-1, the J call TRBJ2-3, with D possibly TRBD2 on 6 matching bases. CDR1 and CDR2 (germline): DFQATT, SNEGSKA (reference sequence). The CDR3 totals 17 residues. V was trimmed by 3 bases and J by 0 bases, leaving 19 bases between them. The CDR3: CSASLVAETPSTDTQYF. The CDR3 DNA reads TGCAGTGCTAGTTTGGTAGCGGAGACTCCTAGCACAGATACGCAGTATTTT.

The sample holds a few counts of this clonotype. The rearrangement uses TRBV6-6 and TRBJ2-1; the D call may be TRBD1 or TRBD2 (5 bases each). Germline values: CDR1 MNHNY, CDR2 SVGAGI (reference sequence). Between the trimmed V and J ends, which lost 8 bases and 0 bases, there was a span of 8 bases. CDR3 length: 13 residues. The CDR3 reads CASGTPSYNEQFF. The CDR3 region has the DNA TGTGCCAGCGGGACGCCCTCCTACAATGAGCAGTTCTTC.